The TCR beta chain under discussion was sequenced for a study of cytomegalovirus exposure and HLA in healthy donors. Background on the study: About 85 million unique TCR sequences came from HLA-typed donors in an early release.

This clone has just a few counts. What it binds is not known. PCR involved 60 Vbeta and 13 Jbeta primers. Original methodology: A follow-up analysis tallied 86 million or so unique TCR beta chains, roughly 11 million shared. Data came from immunoSEQ multiplex PCR; TCRdb stores just in-frame clones and leaves some out. The D gene and trimming were derived from the DNA, and the V and J assignments and clone size from that table. The sample consists of 200,000 or so clones, more than 85% of them appearing once. General study findings and limits: Presence/absence analyses supposed approximately even sequencing depth among donors. It was in a later analysis that TCR association rates were seen to vary by HLA locus, highest for DRB1 and lowest for HLA-C.

This TCR was recovered from a girl under three years old in good health and CMV-seronegative. The specimen sequenced was PBMCs.

The CDR3 loop reads CASSDGTNEKLFF. The CDR3 DNA is TGCGCCAGCAGTGACGGAACTAATGAAAAACTGTTTTTT. V usage is TRBV10-1 and J usage is TRBJ1-4; D not resolved. Germline CDR1 and CDR2: WNHNN and SYGVQD (reference sequence). The CDR3 extends over 13 amino acids. Trimming stripped 3 bases from V and 1 base from J, with 3 bases between.